The next 28 T cell receptor beta chains were all read from a single sample in a study of cytotoxic CD8 clonotypes in ibrutinib-treated CLL. The method was immunoSEQ multiplex PCR; TCRdb's version includes in-frame clones alone and lacks a portion of them. The sample lists 30,000 to 50,000 clones, about two thirds seen once, with less than 7.5% in the top ten. The sample in question was PBMCs, obtained at disease progression, from a patient treated with ibrutinib. These receptor sequences come from a human donor with chronic lymphocytic leukemia.

The chain combines TRBV5-6 with TRBJ1-1; D call uncertain. The germline V gene encodes CDR1 SGHDT and CDR2 YYEEEE. Between the trimmed V and J ends, which lost 4 bases and 0 bases, there was a span of 13 bases. This CDR3 comprises 15 residues. CDR3 nucleotides: TGTGCCAGCAGCCGCCCAGGCGGGCTGAACACTGAAGCTTTCTTT. Translated, it gives CASSRPGGLNTEAFF.

This clone was detected a few times. The chain carries TRBV11-2 and TRBJ2-2; either TRBD1 or TRBD2 may fit D (5 bases each). V shed 5 bases and J shed 6 bases, with 19 bases lying between them. CDR1 and CDR2 from the germline V gene are SGHAT and FQNNGV. The CDR3 runs 16 residues. CDR3 in DNA: TGTGCCAGCAGCCGAGGGGCAGGGTCGGTCCCCGGGGAGCTGTTTTTT. As protein: CASSRGAGSVPGELFF.

This clone was seen a few times. This chain joins TRBV9 and TRBJ2-1, with 14 bases fitting TRBD2. Trimming took 4 bases from V and 6 from J; bases not matched to a gene: 12. Germline V gene sequence: CDR1 SGDLS, CDR2 YYNGEE. The CDR3 extends over 18 amino acids. The CDR3 coding sequence is TGTGCCAGCAGCATTACCGGGACTAGCGGGAGTCCTACCAATGAGCAGTTCTTC. Amino acid sequence: CASSITGTSGSPTNEQFF.

The chain joins TRBV7-2 to TRBJ2-3; D gene unclear. The V end lost 4 bases, the J end lost 0 bases, and 11 bases lay between the germline ends. Germline lookup yields CDR1 SGHTA and CDR2 FQGNSA. The CDR3 runs to 15 residues. The CDR3 sequence is CASSSLGVSTDTQYF. CDR3 nucleotide sequence: TGTGCCAGCAGCTCGTTAGGAGTTAGCACAGATACGCAGTATTTT.

In this sample, this clone turned up once. This rearrangement joins TRBV9 to TRBJ1-1, with D perhaps matching TRBD1 (5 bases). The CDR3 is 17 amino acids. The germline V and J ends were trimmed by 0 bases and 1 base, with 16 bases remaining between them. Germline V gives CDR1 SGDLS, CDR2 YYNGEE. CDR3 region: CASSVGGDQTSNTEAFF. The CDR3 nucleotides are TGTGCCAGCAGCGTAGGGGGGGATCAGACTTCGAACACTGAAGCTTTCTTT.

The chain couples TRBV10-3 to TRBJ2-1; D may be TRBD1 or TRBD2 (5 bases each). The CDR3 spans 16 residues. Germline assignment: CDR1 ENHRY and CDR2 SYGVKD. V lost 6 bases and J 0 bases, leaving 15 bases between the germline ends. CDR3 sequence: CAISPGPNFSYNEQFF. CDR3 sequence (DNA): TGTGCCATCAGCCCGGGACCTAACTTCTCCTACAATGAGCAGTTCTTC.

The chain is built from TRBV27 and TRBJ1-1; the D is unclear. The CDR3 contains 13 residues. V was pared by 2 bases and J by 11 bases, with 15 bases between. Germline V lookup: CDR1 MNHEY, CDR2 SMNVEV (reference sequence). The CDR3 sequence is CASSLRPGRLAFF. The CDR3 coding sequence is TGTGCCAGCAGTTTACGGCCGGGGAGGTTGGCTTTCTTT.

The chain uses TRBV5-1 and TRBJ2-3; 14 positions agree with TRBD2. V lost 4 bases and J lost 1; bases outside the gene matches: 11. This CDR3 is built from 19 residues. Germline assignment: CDR1 SGHRS and CDR2 YFSETQ. The CDR3 DNA reads TGCGCCAGCAGCCCAGGGACTAGCGGGAGTCGGTTGGGCACAGATACGCAGTATTTT. Its protein is CASSPGTSGSRLGTDTQYF.

The chain couples TRBV7-6 to TRBJ2-7; D is unclear. Germline values: CDR1 SGHVS, CDR2 FNYEAQ. Trimming pared 1 base from V and 2 bases from J, leaving 12 bases between. CDR3 length: 15 residues. This CDR3 is CASSLGVGPTYEQYF. In nucleotides, the CDR3 is TGTGCCAGCAGCTTAGGAGTAGGGCCGACCTACGAGCAGTACTTC.

The rearrangement joins TRBV19 to TRBJ2-7; D is perhaps TRBD2 (5 bases). CDR1 LNHDA and CDR2 SQIVND come from the germline V gene (reference sequence). The CDR3 runs to 17 residues. V was trimmed by 3 bases and J by 0 bases, leaving 18 bases between them. CDR3 loop: CASSIQLEAGTSYEQYF. DNA of the CDR3: TGTGCCAGTAGTATCCAATTGGAGGCAGGTACCTCCTACGAGCAGTACTTC.

This clone was recorded only once. V is TRBV18 and J is TRBJ1-1, with D perhaps TRBD1 (5 bases). The CDR3 covers 13 residues. V lost 3 bases and J 6 bases, leaving 11 bases between the germline ends. CDR1 and CDR2 (germline): KGHSH, LQKENI. This CDR3 reads CASSPGGYAEAFF. The CDR3 DNA reads as TGTGCCAGCTCACCGGGGGGATACGCTGAAGCTTTCTTT.

The chain carries TRBV5-1 and TRBJ1-5; tentatively, D is TRBD1 (6 bases). This CDR3 spans 14 amino acids. Germline values: CDR1 SGHRS, CDR2 YFSETQ. V was pared by 2 bases and J by 2 bases, with 8 bases between. The DNA for the CDR3 is TGCGCCAGCAGCTTACAGGGCGGCAATCAGCCCCAGCATTTT. Protein: CASSLQGGNQPQHF.

This chain joins TRBV7-9 and TRBJ2-7; D gene unclear. Per germline, CDR1 SEHNR and CDR2 FQNEAQ (reference sequence). Deletions cut 3 bases from V and 2 bases from J, with 5 bases between. CDR3 size: 12 residues. In nucleotides, the CDR3 is TGTGCCAGCAGCTTCACAGCCTACGAGCAGTACTTC. Translating it yields CASSFTAYEQYF.

This clone was detected only a few times. This chain links TRBV19 with TRBJ2-2, with a possible D match to TRBD2 (7 bases). Germline V CDR1 and CDR2: LNHDA, SQIVND (reference sequence). V lost 3 bases, J lost 3 bases, and 17 bases lay in between. The CDR3 length is 17 residues. This chain's CDR3 is CASSIGFGGHDTGELFF. Written as DNA, the CDR3 is TGTGCCAGTAGTATTGGATTCGGGGGGCACGACACCGGGGAGCTGTTTTTT.

CDR3 protein: CASSPGQGVEKLFF. Here the CDR3 DNA reads TGTGCCAGCAGCCCTGGACAGGGTGTTGAAAAACTGTTTTTT. This rearrangement joins TRBV4-2 to TRBJ1-4, with TRBD1 identical over 8 bases. The V and J ends lost 4 bases and 7 bases, in that order; junction bases with no gene match: 5. Looked up from germline, CDR1 is LGHNA and CDR2 is YNFKEQ. This CDR3 comprises 14 residues.

V gene TRBV5-1 combines with J gene TRBJ1-1; no clear D gene. Germline V gene lookup returns CDR1 SGHRS and CDR2 YFSETQ. With 0 bases removed from V and 5 bases from J, the gap between germline ends came to 11 bases. The CDR3 is 14 amino acids. CDR3 protein: CASSLGGTNTEAFF. DNA of the CDR3: TGCGCCAGCAGCTTGGGGGGTACGAATACTGAAGCTTTCTTT.

The chain joins TRBV10-3 to TRBJ2-7, with D tentatively TRBD1 (6 bases). Germline V gives CDR1 ENHRY, CDR2 SYGVKD. Trimming left V 6 bases short and J 2 bases short, with 14 bases between. The CDR3 has 14 residues. The CDR3 region has the DNA TGTGCCATCAGGCCCAGGACAGACGCCTACGAGCAGTACTTC. Encoded protein: CAIRPRTDAYEQYF.

The chain links TRBV7-9 to TRBJ1-2; tentative D call: TRBD1 (6 bases). The CDR3 is made up of 13 amino acids. The germline CDR1 and CDR2 sequences are SEHNR and FQNEAQ (reference sequence). Trimming removed 5 bases from V and 5 bases from J, with 12 bases in between. CDR3 in DNA: TGTGCCAGCAGCAACAGGGTAGGGTATGGCTACACCTTC. Residues: CASSNRVGYGYTF.

The chain combines TRBV7-2 with TRBJ1-4; no clear D gene. The CDR3 contains 14 residues. CDR1 SGHTA and CDR2 FQGNSA come from the germline V gene. V was shortened by 5 bases and J by 6 bases, with 13 bases between the two germline ends. The CDR3 coding sequence is TGTGCCAGCAGCGACCGCGGCCAGGATGAAAAACTGTTTTTT. Translated, it gives CASSDRGQDEKLFF.

The chain is built from TRBV27 and TRBJ1-2; TRBD1 matches at 9 bases. Germline CDR1 is MNHEY and CDR2 is SMNVEV (reference sequence). The CDR3 is made up of 18 amino acids. V gave up 8 bases and J gave up 0 bases; unmatched junction bases: 16. The CDR3 nucleotides read TGTGCCAGCCTCCGGGCCTCCGGGACAGGGAAGACTAACTATGGCTACACCTTC. It is translated as CASLRASGTGKTNYGYTF.

This clone has just a few counts. J is TRBJ1-6 and V is TRBV27; D is uncertain. The germline V gene has CDR1 MNHEY and CDR2 SMNVEV (reference sequence). The CDR3 has 13 residues. The ends were cut back, 0 bases at V and 10 bases at J, with 7 bases in the middle. CDR3 nucleotides: TGTGCCAGCAGTTTATCGTGGTCGTCACCCCTCCACTTT. It is translated as CASSLSWSSPLHF.

The rearrangement joins TRBV30 to TRBJ2-3; 11 nucleotides agree with TRBD2. The CDR3 length is 15 residues. With 6 bases clipped from V and 1 base from J, the junction kept 6 bases outside the gene matches. Germline V gene data show CDR1 as GTSNPN and CDR2 as SVGIG (reference sequence). In nucleotides, the CDR3 is TGTGCCTGCGGTAGCGGGAGGGCCGGCACAGATACGCAGTATTTT. It yields the protein CACGSGRAGTDTQYF.

This sequence joins TRBV29-1 and TRBJ2-5; D remains ambiguous. The CDR3 is 14 amino acids. Per the germline V gene, CDR1 is SQVTM and CDR2 is ANQGSEA. V was pared by 4 bases and J by 2 bases, with 14 bases between. Here the CDR3 reads CSVVKATVQETQYF. The CDR3 DNA reads TGCAGCGTTGTCAAGGCCACAGTTCAAGAGACCCAGTACTTC. Combining the CDR3 with reference TRBV29-1 and TRBJ2-5 gives the whole variable domain SAVISQKPSRDICQRGTSLTIQCQVDSQVTMMFWYRQQPGQSLTLIATANQGSEATYESGFVIDKFPISRPNLTFSTLTVSNMSPEDSSIYLCSVVKATVQETQYFGPGTRLLVL.

The chain combines TRBV7-2 with TRBJ2-1; 14 bases agree with TRBD2. Germline assignment: CDR1 SGHTA and CDR2 FQGNSA. This CDR3 contains 15 residues. Losses at the gene ends were 5 bases for V and 6 bases for J; bases not matched to a gene: 3. CDR3 sequence: CASSGGLAGGNEQFF. CDR3 nucleotide sequence: TGTGCCAGCAGCGGAGGACTAGCGGGAGGCAATGAGCAGTTCTTC.

This clone appeared once. The chain links TRBV4-1 to TRBJ2-3, with D possibly matching TRBD2 (5 bases). Germline V gene lookup returns CDR1 MGHRA and CDR2 YSYEKL. This CDR3 has 15 residues. V was pared by 1 base and J by 2 bases, with 10 bases between. DNA for the CDR3: TGCGCCAGCAGCCAAGCTGCGGGTCACACAGATACGCAGTATTTT. This gives the protein CASSQAAGHTDTQYF.

This rearrangement joins TRBV2 to TRBJ1-1; D is unresolved. Trimming took 3 bases from V and 1 from J, leaving 9 bases between them. This CDR3 is built from 14 residues. CDR1 is SNHLY, CDR2 FYNNEI, per germline. The CDR3 DNA reads as TGTGCCAGCAGTGACCCGGCAGGGAACACTGAAGCTTTCTTT. Protein product: CASSDPAGNTEAFF. The full variable domain, its missing parts supplied by reference TRBV2 and TRBJ1-1, is EPEVTQTPSHQVTQMGQEVILRCVPISNHLYFYWYRQILGQKVEFLVSFYNNEISEKSEIFDDQFSVERPDGSNFTLKIRSTKLEDSAMYFCASSDPAGNTEAFFGQGTRLTVV.

V is TRBV28 and J is TRBJ1-1; D is undetermined. Trimming removed 6 bases at V and 1 base at J, with 9 bases between. The length of the CDR3 is 13 residues. Germline V lookup: CDR1 MDHEN, CDR2 SYDVKM. CDR3 sequence: CASSRRQNTEAFF. DNA for the CDR3: TGTGCCAGCAGCCGACGGCAGAACACTGAAGCTTTCTTT.

V is TRBV18 and J is TRBJ1-4; D ambiguous. The CDR3 is made up of 17 amino acids. Per the germline V gene, CDR1 is KGHSH and CDR2 is LQKENI. V lost 1 base, J lost 0 bases, and 12 bases lay in between. In DNA, the CDR3 is TGTGCCAGCTCACCACTCGGACTGAGGGCAACTAATGAAAAACTGTTTTTT. Residues: CASSPLGLRATNEKLFF.